This T cell receptor (beta chain) stems from a study of OX40 agonist ivuxolimab in advanced cancers. Turning to the study itself: Of the participants, 40% had some prior anti-PD-1, anti-PD-L1 or anti-CTLA-4 therapy, which was allowed. Study-level findings and limits: Among the lowest peripheral clonal expansion occurred in 0.1-3.0 mg/kg partial responders. CD8+ T cells showed, on average, more clonal expansion than CD4+ cells.

Comment on this clone: Its antigen remains unknown.

TCRdb's copy holds only in-frame clones and misses some; the assay was immunoSEQ multiplex PCR. The repertoire has over 30,000 clones, about 87% of them found once; the top ten carry roughly 3.9%. Germline V gene data show CDR1 as SQVTM and CDR2 as ANQGSEA. The CDR3 has 12 amino acids. V lost 4 bases to trimming and J lost 6 bases, with 13 bases between them. The chain has TRBV29-1 and TRBJ2-7; D may correspond to TRBD1 or TRBD2 (7 bases each). This receptor was taken from an adult with an advanced solid tumor such as melanoma, head and neck, liver or kidney cancer. The sample consisted of CD4+ or CD8+ T cells sorted from blood, taken in a trial of the OX40 agonist ivuxolimab. The CDR3, as DNA: TGCAGCGTTGGAGACAGGGAGGGCGAGCAGTACTTC. Its protein product is CSVGDREGEQYF.